This TCR beta chain derives from a study of neurological immune-mediated disorders. This clonotype was seen many times. Trimming stripped 0 bases from V and 4 bases from J, with 8 bases between. CDR1 SGHRS and CDR2 YFSETQ come from the germline V gene. This CDR3 is built from 13 residues. TCRdb called the 5' RACE reads again in MiXCR, with one record for every CDR3 protein. The sample lists about 62,000 distinct CDR3 sequences, around 3.8% occurring once. The receptor was derived from a woman aged 50 to 60 with multiple sclerosis. V gene TRBV5-1 combines with J gene TRBJ2-7; a weak D match, TRBD1 (6 bases). The sequencing sample was made of PBMCs. The CDR3 loop is CASSLVDRYEQYF. The CDR3 DNA reads as TGCGCCAGCAGCTTGGTTGACAGGTACGAGCAGTACTTC.